This T cell receptor (beta chain) was observed in a study of OX40 agonist ivuxolimab in advanced cancers. For the study at large: The patients received agonistic anti-OX40 (CD134) antibody ivuxolimab.

Clones were read by immunoSEQ multiplex PCR, and TCRdb kept only the in-frame ones, dropping some. The table lists tens of thousands of clones, approximately 92% of them singletons, with 6.5% to 9.5% in the top ten. On this clone: Its matching antigen is unknown.

Notes on the study in general: Low levels of normalized T-cell clonal expansion also appeared in some nonresponders. By week 6 at 0.1 to 3.0 mg/kg, blood CD4+ and CD8+ T cells had expanded clonally.

A history of autoimmune disease or systemic immunosuppression excluded patients. Germline values: CDR1 SEHNR, CDR2 FQNEAQ (reference sequence). The CDR3 has 17 residues. Trimming cost V 5 bases and J 4 bases; bases outside gene matches: 11. The rearrangement joins TRBV7-9 to TRBJ2-1; 10 bases are a match to TRBD2. This sequence was found in an adult with an advanced solid tumor such as melanoma, head and neck, liver or kidney cancer. The sample here was CD4+ or CD8+ T cells sorted from blood, taken in a trial of the OX40 agonist ivuxolimab. The CDR3 coding sequence is TGTGCCAGCAGCCCCCGGCCGCTAGCGGGGGAATACAATGAGCAGTTCTTC. Translation: CASSPRPLAGEYNEQFF. Supplemented by reference TRBV7-9 and TRBJ2-1, the full variable domain reads DTGVSQNPRHKITKRGQNVTFRCDPISEHNRLYWYRQTLGQGPEFLTYFQNEAQLEKSRLLSDRFSAERPKGSFSTLEIQRTEQGDSAMYLCASSPRPLAGEYNEQFFGPGTRLTVL.